This T cell receptor beta chain originates from a study of CD8 T cells in ankylosing spondylitis. TCRdb re-analysed the 5' RACE reads in MiXCR, keeping a single row per CDR3 protein. Among roughly 40,000 distinct CDR3 sequences listed, 9.5% to 11% were seen once. Study results and limitations: One TCR beta motif, made up of under ten highly homologous variants, appeared characteristic of ankylosing spondylitis blood. CD8+ disease-linked clones were present at relatively low frequencies in blood.

Germline V lookup: CDR1 LGHDT, CDR2 YNNKEL (reference sequence). The V gene end was trimmed by 0 bases and the J gene end by 1 base; junction bases not matched to a gene: 1. This CDR3 has 15 amino acids. At least ten counts were recorded for this clonotype. Its matching antigen is unknown. The TCR comes from a male donor with ankylosing spondylitis or in good health (not recorded which). The sequencing input was blood, either unsorted or a sorted T cell fraction (not recorded which). The chain couples TRBV3-1 to TRBJ1-1; 8 nucleotides agree with TRBD1. CDR3 coding DNA: TGTGCCAGCAGCCAAGATGGGACAGGGAACACTGAAGCTTTCTTT. This sequence encodes CASSQDGTGNTEAFF.